This TCR beta chain derives from a study of CD8+CD57+ T cells in acquired aplastic anemia. Study overall: Quantities of DNA derived from sorted CD4+ and CD8+ cells averaged approximately 3.5 ug. Whole-study findings and limits: The number of CD8+ CDR3 sequences shared by patients and controls was under 35. Significance was not reached for CD8+ Simpson's diversity between patients and controls.

Many counts were recorded for this clonotype. What it binds is not known. For CDR3 and TCR beta VDJ profiling, genomic DNA was the template used. TCRdb reprocessed the reads with MiXCR, giving one entry per CDR3 protein. The sample yields fewer than 200,000 distinct CDR3 sequences, more than 45% seen once. The patients chosen for sequencing had shown expansion of CD8+CD57+ cells (detected by flow cytometry). The source of this sequence is a human donor with aplastic anemia. The material sequenced was sorted CD4+, CD8+, or CD8+CD57+ T cells (not recorded which) from PBMCs.

The CDR3 DNA reads TGTGCCAGCAGCTACTATGTTGTGGGGAACACTGAAGCTTTCTTT. Translated, it gives CASSYYVVGNTEAFF. The chain links TRBV7-2 to TRBJ1-1; no firm D call. V was cut by 4 bases and J by 1 base, with 13 bases left in between. The CDR3 covers 15 residues. CDR1 SGHTA and CDR2 FQGNSA come from the germline V gene.